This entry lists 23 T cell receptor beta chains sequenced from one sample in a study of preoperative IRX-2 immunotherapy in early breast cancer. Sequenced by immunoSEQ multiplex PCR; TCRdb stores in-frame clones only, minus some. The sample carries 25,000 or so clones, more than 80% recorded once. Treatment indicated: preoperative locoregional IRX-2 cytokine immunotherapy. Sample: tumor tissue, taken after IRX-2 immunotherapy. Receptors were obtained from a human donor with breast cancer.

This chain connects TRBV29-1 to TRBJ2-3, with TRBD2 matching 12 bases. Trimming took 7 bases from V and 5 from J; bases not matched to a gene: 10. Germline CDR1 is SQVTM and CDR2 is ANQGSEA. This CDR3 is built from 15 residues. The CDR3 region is CSEGASGGAGDTQYF. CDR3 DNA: TGCAGCGAGGGGGCTAGCGGGGGGGCCGGAGATACGCAGTATTTT.

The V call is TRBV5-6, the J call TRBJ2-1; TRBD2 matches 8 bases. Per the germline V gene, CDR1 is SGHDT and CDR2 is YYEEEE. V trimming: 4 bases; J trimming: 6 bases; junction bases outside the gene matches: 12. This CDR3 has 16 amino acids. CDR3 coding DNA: TGTGCCAGCAGCGCAAGTGGGGCGGGAGGATCCAATGAGCAGTTCTTC. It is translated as CASSASGAGGSNEQFF.

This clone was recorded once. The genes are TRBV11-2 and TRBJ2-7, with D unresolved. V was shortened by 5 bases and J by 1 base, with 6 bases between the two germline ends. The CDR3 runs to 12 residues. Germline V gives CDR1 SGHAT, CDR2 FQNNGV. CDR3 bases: TGTGCCAGCAGCCAAGTTTCCTACGAGCAGTACTTC. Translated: CASSQVSYEQYF.

CDR3 residues: CATFSGSSWNEQYF. CDR3 nucleotides: TGTGCCACTTTCAGTGGGAGTTCGTGGAACGAGCAGTACTTC. The genes are TRBV27 and TRBJ2-7; a weak D match, TRBD2 (5 bases). CDR1 and CDR2 from the germline V gene are MNHEY and SMNVEV (reference sequence). Trimming took off 10 bases at V and 5 bases at J, with 21 bases between the two ends. The length of the CDR3 is 14 residues.

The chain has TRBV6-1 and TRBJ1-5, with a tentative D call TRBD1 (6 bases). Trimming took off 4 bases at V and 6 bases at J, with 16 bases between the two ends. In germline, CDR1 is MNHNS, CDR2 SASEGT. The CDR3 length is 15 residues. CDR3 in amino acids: CASSGSQGGSQPQHF. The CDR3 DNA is TGTGCCAGCAGTGGGTCACAGGGCGGTTCTCAGCCCCAGCATTTT.

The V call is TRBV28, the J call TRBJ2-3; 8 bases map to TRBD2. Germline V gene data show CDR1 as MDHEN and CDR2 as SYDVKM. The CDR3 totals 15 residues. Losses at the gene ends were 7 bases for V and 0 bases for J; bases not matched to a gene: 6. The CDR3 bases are TGTGCCAGCAACGAACTAGCGGCTAGCACAGATACGCAGTATTTT. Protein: CASNELAASTDTQYF.

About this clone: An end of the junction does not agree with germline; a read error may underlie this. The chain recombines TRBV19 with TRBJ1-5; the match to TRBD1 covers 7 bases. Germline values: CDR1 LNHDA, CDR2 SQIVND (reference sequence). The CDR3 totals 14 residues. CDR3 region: CASRQGTDNRPQHF. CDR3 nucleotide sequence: TGTGCCAGTAGGCAAGGGACAGACAATCGGCCCCAGCATTTT.

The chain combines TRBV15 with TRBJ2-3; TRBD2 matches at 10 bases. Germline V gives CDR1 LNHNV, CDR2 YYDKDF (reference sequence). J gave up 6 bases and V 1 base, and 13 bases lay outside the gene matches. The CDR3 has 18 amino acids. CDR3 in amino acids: CATSRGRQPSGRWDTQYF. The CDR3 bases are TGTGCCACCAGCAGAGGACGCCAACCTAGCGGGAGATGGGATACGCAGTATTTT.

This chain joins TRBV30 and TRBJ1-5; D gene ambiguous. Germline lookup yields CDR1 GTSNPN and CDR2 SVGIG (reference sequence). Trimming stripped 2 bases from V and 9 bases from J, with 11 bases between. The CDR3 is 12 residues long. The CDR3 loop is CAWSYPRGPQHF. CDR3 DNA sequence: TGTGCCTGGAGTTACCCGCGGGGGCCCCAGCATTTT.

CDR3 sequence reads: CASSPTGDYGYTF. CDR3 nucleotide sequence: TGTGCCAGCAGTCCCACAGGGGACTATGGCTACACCTTC. The chain joins TRBV6-5 to TRBJ1-2; 7 bases are shared with TRBD1. V was clipped by 5 bases and J by 3 bases; unmatched bases: 3. CDR1 and CDR2 from the germline V gene are MNHEY and SVGAGI. The CDR3 covers 13 residues.

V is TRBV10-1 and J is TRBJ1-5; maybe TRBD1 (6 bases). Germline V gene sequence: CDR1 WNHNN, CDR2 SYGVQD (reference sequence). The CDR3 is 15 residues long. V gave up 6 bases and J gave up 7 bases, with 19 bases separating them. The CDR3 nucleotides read TGCGCCAGCAGCCCGGGCGCAGGTGGGACACAGCCCCAGCATTTT. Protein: CASSPGAGGTQPQHF.

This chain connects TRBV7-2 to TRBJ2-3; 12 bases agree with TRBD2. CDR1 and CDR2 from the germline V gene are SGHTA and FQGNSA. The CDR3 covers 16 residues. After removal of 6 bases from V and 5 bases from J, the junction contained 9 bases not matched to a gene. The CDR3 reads CASRDPLAGGQDTQYF. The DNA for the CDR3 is TGTGCCAGCAGGGACCCTCTAGCGGGGGGGCAAGATACGCAGTATTTT.

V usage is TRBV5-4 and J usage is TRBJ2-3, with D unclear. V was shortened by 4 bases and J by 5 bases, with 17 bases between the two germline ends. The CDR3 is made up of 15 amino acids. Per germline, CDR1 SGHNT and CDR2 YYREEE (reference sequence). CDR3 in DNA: TGTGCCAGCAGCCTAGACGTATCGAGCGTAGATACGCAGTATTTT. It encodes CASSLDVSSVDTQYF.

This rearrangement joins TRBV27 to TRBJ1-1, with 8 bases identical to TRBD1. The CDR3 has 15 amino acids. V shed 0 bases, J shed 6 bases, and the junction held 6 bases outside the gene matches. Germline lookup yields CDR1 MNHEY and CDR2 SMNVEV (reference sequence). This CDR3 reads CASSLSSRGRAEAFF. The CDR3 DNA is TGTGCCAGCAGTTTATCGAGCAGGGGGCGGGCTGAAGCTTTCTTT.

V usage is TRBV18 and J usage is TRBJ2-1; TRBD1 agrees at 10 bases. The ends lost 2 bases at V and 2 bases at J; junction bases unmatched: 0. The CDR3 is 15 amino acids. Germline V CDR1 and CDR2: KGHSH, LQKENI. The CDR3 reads CASSPGQGAYNEQFF. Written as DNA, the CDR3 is TGTGCCAGCTCACCAGGACAGGGGGCCTACAATGAGCAGTTCTTC.

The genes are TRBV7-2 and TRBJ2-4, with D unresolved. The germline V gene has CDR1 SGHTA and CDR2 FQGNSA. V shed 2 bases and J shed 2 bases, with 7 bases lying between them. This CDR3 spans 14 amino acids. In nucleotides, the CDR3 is TGTGCCAGCAGCTTACGCGGATCCAAAAACATTCAGTACTTC. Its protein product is CASSLRGSKNIQYF.

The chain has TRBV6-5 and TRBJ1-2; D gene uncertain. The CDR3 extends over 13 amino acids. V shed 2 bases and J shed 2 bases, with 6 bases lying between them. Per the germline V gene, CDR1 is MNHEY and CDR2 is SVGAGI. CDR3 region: CASSYVGNYGYTF. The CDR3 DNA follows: TGTGCCAGCAGTTACGTAGGGAACTATGGCTACACCTTC.

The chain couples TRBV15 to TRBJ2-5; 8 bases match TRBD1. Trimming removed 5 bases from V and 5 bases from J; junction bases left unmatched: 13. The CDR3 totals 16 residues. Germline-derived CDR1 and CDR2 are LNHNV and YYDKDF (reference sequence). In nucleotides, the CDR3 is TGTGCCACCAGCCCCCGGAGCCAGGGGGCCTGGGAGACCCAGTACTTC. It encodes CATSPRSQGAWETQYF.

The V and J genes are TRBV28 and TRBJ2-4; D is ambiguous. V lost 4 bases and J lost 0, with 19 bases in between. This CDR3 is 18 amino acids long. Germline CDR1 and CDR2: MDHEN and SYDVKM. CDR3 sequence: CASSYPPVTELAKNIQYF. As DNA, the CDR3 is TGTGCCAGCAGTTACCCCCCGGTGACGGAACTAGCCAAAAACATTCAGTACTTC.

The CDR3 sequence is CASSFRLAPNQPQHF. DNA of the CDR3: TGTGCCAGTAGTTTTCGGTTGGCCCCCAATCAGCCCCAGCATTTT. The rearrangement links TRBV19 to TRBJ1-5, with D uncertain. Per the germline V gene, CDR1 is LNHDA and CDR2 is SQIVND (reference sequence). The V and J ends lost 5 bases and 3 bases respectively, with 14 bases between them. The CDR3 has 15 residues.

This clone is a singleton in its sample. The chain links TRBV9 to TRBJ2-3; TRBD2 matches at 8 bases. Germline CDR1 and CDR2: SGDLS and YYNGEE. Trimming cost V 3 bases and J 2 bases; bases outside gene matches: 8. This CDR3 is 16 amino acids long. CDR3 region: CASSALRGVNTDTQYF. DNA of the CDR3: TGTGCCAGCAGCGCCCTGCGGGGGGTTAACACAGATACGCAGTATTTT.

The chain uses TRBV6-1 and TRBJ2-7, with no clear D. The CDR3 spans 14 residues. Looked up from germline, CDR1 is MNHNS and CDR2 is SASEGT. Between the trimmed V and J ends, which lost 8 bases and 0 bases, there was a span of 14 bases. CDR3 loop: CASSFWGGSYEQYF. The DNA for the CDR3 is TGTGCCAGCTCCTTTTGGGGTGGCTCCTACGAGCAGTACTTC.

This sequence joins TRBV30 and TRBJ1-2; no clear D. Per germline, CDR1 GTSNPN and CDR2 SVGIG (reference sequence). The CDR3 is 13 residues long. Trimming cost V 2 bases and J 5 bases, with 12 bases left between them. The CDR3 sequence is CAWSSGNRYGYTF. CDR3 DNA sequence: TGTGCCTGGAGTTCGGGGAATCGGTATGGCTACACCTTC.